This is a list of T cell receptor beta chains from one sample in a study of blood T cell repertoires in COVID-19. Clones were sequenced by immunoSEQ multiplex PCR, and TCRdb holds only the in-frame ones, with some missing. Here the sample spans fewer than 350,000 clones, roughly 85% being singletons. The sequenced material came from PBMCs or T cells enriched from blood (not recorded which). The source of these receptors is a woman in her 50s who had recovered from COVID-19. Both conserved end residues are trimmed from each CDR3. Fields, in order: clone size, J gene, D gene, V gene, CDR3 protein. A D gene is named only where the DNA matches it firmly. Rows give clone size only sometimes, using once, few, many, or a class for an expanded clone.

abundance: NA
j_gene: TRBJ1-6
d_gene: NA
v_gene: TRBV27
CDR3aa: ASRVTESSYNSPLH

abundance: NA
j_gene: TRBJ2-7
d_gene: TRBD2
v_gene: TRBV5-1
CDR3aa: ASSFTSAAPYEQY

abundance: NA
j_gene: TRBJ2-7
d_gene: NA
v_gene: TRBV13
CDR3aa: ASSLGLSSYEQY

abundance: NA
j_gene: TRBJ2-1
d_gene: NA
v_gene: TRBV7-9
CDR3aa: ASSSRLAISYNEQF

abundance: NA
j_gene: TRBJ1-2
d_gene: TRBD1
v_gene: TRBV5-1
CDR3aa: ASSTQTGGAYT

abundance: NA
j_gene: TRBJ1-3
d_gene: NA
v_gene: TRBV12-5
CDR3aa: ASGHQGSGSGNTIY

abundance: NA
j_gene: TRBJ1-2
d_gene: NA
v_gene: TRBV18
CDR3aa: ASSPLTRGNGYT

abundance: NA
j_gene: TRBJ2-1
d_gene: NA
v_gene: TRBV15
CDR3aa: ATSREGTTYNEQF

abundance: NA
j_gene: TRBJ2-1
d_gene: NA
v_gene: TRBV3-1/TRBV3-2
CDR3aa: ASSQDARGNEQF

abundance: NA
j_gene: TRBJ1-2
d_gene: TRBD1
v_gene: TRBV14
CDR3aa: ASSQDFSGGNYGYT

abundance: NA
j_gene: TRBJ1-6
d_gene: NA
v_gene: TRBV19
CDR3aa: ASSMAGSYNSPLH

abundance: once
j_gene: TRBJ2-3
d_gene: TRBD1
v_gene: TRBV7-3
CDR3aa: ASSPRTGGNTDTQY

abundance: NA
j_gene: TRBJ2-7
d_gene: TRBD1
v_gene: TRBV11-2
CDR3aa: ASSPGGTGVHEQY

abundance: once
j_gene: TRBJ1-4
d_gene: TRBD1
v_gene: TRBV9
CDR3aa: ASSVNRDRGSNEKLF

abundance: NA
j_gene: TRBJ1-5
d_gene: NA
v_gene: TRBV6-6
CDR3aa: ASSGGRHSNQPQH

abundance: few
j_gene: TRBJ1-6
d_gene: TRBD1
v_gene: TRBV30
CDR3aa: AWGPLSQGVSPLH

abundance: NA
j_gene: TRBJ1-3
d_gene: TRBD1
v_gene: TRBV4-3
CDR3aa: ASSQGQGAGNTIY

abundance: NA
j_gene: TRBJ2-1
d_gene: TRBD2
v_gene: TRBV2
CDR3aa: ASRPRVAGGREQF

abundance: NA
j_gene: TRBJ2-7
d_gene: NA
v_gene: TRBV7-9
CDR3aa: ASSSGMYSYEQY

abundance: NA
j_gene: TRBJ2-1
d_gene: NA
v_gene: TRBV30
CDR3aa: AWSLAGALPSYNEQF

abundance: NA
j_gene: TRBJ1-3
d_gene: NA
v_gene: TRBV7-2
CDR3aa: ASSLDPSSGNTIY

abundance: NA
j_gene: TRBJ2-3
d_gene: NA
v_gene: TRBV24-1
CDR3aa: ATSDLLESTDTQY

abundance: NA
j_gene: TRBJ2-7
d_gene: TRBD2
v_gene: TRBV12-5
CDR3aa: ASGLVTVAGGYEQY

abundance: NA
j_gene: TRBJ1-5
d_gene: TRBD1
v_gene: TRBV19
CDR3aa: ASTSGGRGSNQPQH

abundance: NA
j_gene: TRBJ2-3
d_gene: NA
v_gene: TRBV7-9
CDR3aa: ASSFEGADTQY

abundance: NA
j_gene: TRBJ2-4
d_gene: NA
v_gene: TRBV4-2
CDR3aa: ASSQDPGSEGIAFLSKNIQY

abundance: NA
j_gene: TRBJ2-1
d_gene: NA
v_gene: TRBV29-1
CDR3aa: SVSGPPGAFKEQF

abundance: once
j_gene: TRBJ2-1
d_gene: TRBD2
v_gene: TRBV19
CDR3aa: ASRGATSGANEQF

abundance: NA
j_gene: TRBJ1-3
d_gene: NA
v_gene: TRBV30
CDR3aa: AWNPGVSGNTIY

abundance: NA
j_gene: TRBJ1-3
d_gene: NA
v_gene: TRBV6-5
CDR3aa: ASSLERGNTIY

abundance: NA
j_gene: TRBJ1-1
d_gene: NA
v_gene: TRBV19
CDR3aa: ASQPRGPEAF

abundance: NA
j_gene: TRBJ2-1
d_gene: NA
v_gene: TRBV11-3
CDR3aa: ASSFEAGRRDEQF

abundance: NA
j_gene: TRBJ2-7
d_gene: NA
v_gene: TRBV12-3/TRBV12-4
CDR3aa: ASSFGRSYEQY

abundance: NA
j_gene: TRBJ1-2
d_gene: TRBD1
v_gene: TRBV5-4
CDR3aa: ASSLRGTAYGYT

abundance: few
j_gene: TRBJ2-2
d_gene: NA
v_gene: TRBV10-1
CDR3aa: ASSGTVNTGELF

abundance: NA
j_gene: TRBJ1-2
d_gene: NA
v_gene: TRBV13
CDR3aa: ASSPRSQGGIYYGYT

abundance: NA
j_gene: TRBJ2-1
d_gene: NA
v_gene: TRBV19
CDR3aa: ATREARWYNEQF

abundance: NA
j_gene: TRBJ1-5
d_gene: TRBD1
v_gene: TRBV19
CDR3aa: ASSTGQGGNQPQH

abundance: NA
j_gene: TRBJ2-1
d_gene: TRBD2
v_gene: TRBV11-2
CDR3aa: ASSPGLAGGSSYNEQF

abundance: once
j_gene: TRBJ1-1
d_gene: NA
v_gene: TRBV9
CDR3aa: ASSVAGLGGNTEAF

abundance: NA
j_gene: TRBJ1-1
d_gene: NA
v_gene: TRBV5-1
CDR3aa: ASSWSGADTEAF

abundance: NA
j_gene: TRBJ1-4
d_gene: TRBD1
v_gene: TRBV11-3
CDR3aa: ASSLVPRGLEGEKLF

abundance: NA
j_gene: TRBJ2-7
d_gene: TRBD2
v_gene: TRBV5-1
CDR3aa: ASSSVSGRGEEQY

abundance: NA
j_gene: TRBJ2-7
d_gene: TRBD1
v_gene: TRBV29-1
CDR3aa: SVAWTGSYEQY

abundance: NA
j_gene: TRBJ1-1
d_gene: NA
v_gene: TRBV19
CDR3aa: ASKVWRGTEAF

abundance: once
j_gene: TRBJ2-2
d_gene: TRBD2
v_gene: TRBV7-9
CDR3aa: ASSSRLAGDTGELF

abundance: NA
j_gene: TRBJ2-5
d_gene: TRBD2
v_gene: TRBV19
CDR3aa: ASILSGSFETQY

abundance: NA
j_gene: TRBJ1-2
d_gene: NA
v_gene: TRBV6-5
CDR3aa: ASSYDPYTGNYGYT

abundance: NA
j_gene: TRBJ2-3
d_gene: NA
v_gene: TRBV29-1
CDR3aa: SVVWGGTDTQY

abundance: NA
j_gene: TRBJ1-5
d_gene: TRBD1
v_gene: TRBV2
CDR3aa: ASSKGQGGQPQH

abundance: NA
j_gene: TRBJ2-7
d_gene: NA
v_gene: TRBV30
CDR3aa: AWSGGTASYEQY